Presented here are 21 T cell receptor beta chains from one specimen sequenced in a study of T cells in localized non-small cell lung cancer. The protocol was immunoSEQ multiplex PCR, while the TCRdb copy is restricted to in-frame clones and leaves out a portion. The repertoire includes around 83,000 clones, over 70% of them detected once, and over 15% sits in the top ten. Source: PBMCs, taken before any cancer treatment. These receptors came from a man aged 35 to 70 with stage II squamous cell lung carcinoma.

The rearrangement joins TRBV7-3 to TRBJ2-1, with 7 bases identical to TRBD1. Per germline, CDR1 SGHTA and CDR2 FQGTGA. V was clipped by 2 bases and J by 0 bases; unmatched bases: 4. The CDR3 runs to 16 residues. The CDR3 reads CASSLLAGGSYNEQFF. In DNA, the CDR3 is TGTGCCAGCAGCTTACTGGCAGGGGGCTCCTACAATGAGCAGTTCTTC.

The V call is TRBV14, the J call TRBJ2-3; unclear D gene. This CDR3 region has 16 residues. V lost 0 bases, J lost 0 bases, and 10 bases lay in between. Germline lookup yields CDR1 SGHDN and CDR2 FVKESK. The CDR3 loop reads CASSQEVGLSTDTQYF. For the CDR3, the DNA is TGTGCCAGCAGCCAAGAGGTGGGGTTGAGCACAGATACGCAGTATTTT.

Worth noting for this clone: The same CDR3 also results from other DNA sequences found in this sample. The V gene is TRBV30, the J gene TRBJ2-5; D uncertain. The germline gives CDR1 GTSNPN, CDR2 SVGIG (reference sequence). The CDR3 is 11 residues long. With 0 bases removed from V and 6 bases from J, the gap between germline ends came to 5 bases. The CDR3 here is CAWSVLQTQYF. The CDR3 nucleotides are TGTGCCTGGAGTGTACTGCAGACCCAGTACTTC.

V gene TRBV5-4 combines with J gene TRBJ2-5; perhaps TRBD2 as D (5 bases). The CDR3 contains 13 residues. Trimming cost V 3 bases and J 3 bases, with 9 bases left between them. Germline V gene lookup returns CDR1 SGHNT and CDR2 YYREEE (reference sequence). DNA of the CDR3: TGTGCCAGCAGCTCCAACGGGGAAGAGACCCAGTACTTC. Amino acids: CASSSNGEETQYF.

The V and J genes are TRBV7-9 and TRBJ2-7; D possibly matches TRBD1 or TRBD2 (5 bases each). This CDR3 has 14 amino acids. Germline CDR1 is SEHNR and CDR2 is FQNEAQ (reference sequence). V was cut by 2 bases and J by 7 bases, with 15 bases left in between. The CDR3 loop reads CASSLSRENGEQYF. The CDR3 bases are TGTGCCAGCAGCTTAAGCAGGGAGAATGGGGAGCAGTACTTC.

The chain has TRBV6-5 and TRBJ2-5; maybe TRBD1 (6 bases). Trimming took off 6 bases at V and 4 bases at J, with 12 bases between the two ends. The germline V gene encodes CDR1 MNHEY and CDR2 SVGAGI. The CDR3 runs to 13 residues. The CDR3 nucleotides read TGTGCCAGCAGGGACAGTAACGGAGAGACCCAGTACTTC. This gives the protein CASRDSNGETQYF.

There are a few counts of this clone. The V and J genes are TRBV5-4 and TRBJ2-3, with 7 bases fitting TRBD2. Germline V gives CDR1 SGHNT, CDR2 YYREEE (reference sequence). V shed 5 bases and J 5 bases; nucleotides not matched to a gene: 11. The CDR3 has 15 amino acids. The CDR3 sequence: CASSPAGAGGDTQYF. CDR3 nucleotides: TGTGCCAGCAGTCCCGCGGGAGCCGGGGGAGATACGCAGTATTTT. Full variable domain (remainder filled in from reference TRBV5-4 and TRBJ2-3): ETGVTQSPTHLIKTRGQQVTLRCSSQSGHNTVSWYQQALGQGPQFIFQYYREEENGRGNFPPRFSGLQFPNYSSELNVNALELDDSALYLCASSPAGAGGDTQYFGPGTRLTVL.

In nucleotides, the CDR3 is TGCGCCAGCAGCCGTTCCCTAGCGGGGGTTAAAGAGACCCAGTACTTC. Amino acid sequence: CASSRSLAGVKETQYF. The chain links TRBV4-3 to TRBJ2-5; 10 bases are a match to TRBD2. This CDR3 contains 16 residues. J lost 3 bases, V lost 4 bases, and 8 bases had no gene match. Germline V CDR1 and CDR2: LGHNA, YSLEER.

The chain employs TRBV7-2 and TRBJ2-6, with 8 bases lining up with TRBD2. Germline trimming cut 2 bases from V and 0 bases from J; bases unmatched to any gene: 3. Looked up from germline, CDR1 is SGHTA and CDR2 is FQGNSA. This CDR3 comprises 17 residues. The CDR3 DNA reads as TGTGCCAGCAGCTTAAGCGGGGGCCTCTCTGGGGCCAACGTCCTGACTTTC. This sequence encodes CASSLSGGLSGANVLTF.

This rearrangement joins TRBV28 to TRBJ2-2; no definite D call. CDR1 is MDHEN, CDR2 SYDVKM, per germline. The length of the CDR3 is 11 residues. V was clipped by 3 bases and J by 9 bases, with 5 bases between them. CDR3 sequence (DNA): TGTGCCAGCAGTTTGAGCAGGGAGCTGTTTTTT. Amino acids: CASSLSRELFF.

The chain couples TRBV7-3 to TRBJ2-5; TRBD2 matches 7 bases. Germline CDR1 is SGHTA and CDR2 is FQGTGA. J lost 3 bases, V lost 2 bases, and 18 bases had no gene match. The CDR3 totals 19 residues. In DNA form, the CDR3 reads TGTGCCAGCAGCTTACGTCCCTCCCCTCGAGCGGGGAAGGAAGAGACCCAGTACTTC. It translates to CASSLRPSPRAGKEETQYF.

This sequence joins TRBV5-6 and TRBJ2-7; D call uncertain. Germline CDR1 is SGHDT and CDR2 is YYEEEE. Trimming cost V 0 bases and J 4 bases, with 8 bases left between them. The CDR3 has 13 residues. The CDR3 here is CASSLAIQYEQYF. CDR3 coding DNA: TGTGCCAGCAGCTTGGCTATCCAGTACGAGCAGTACTTC.

The CDR3 is CASSQDRRAEAFF. The CDR3 DNA follows: TGTGCCAGCAGCCAAGATCGGCGGGCGGAGGCTTTCTTT. The chain links TRBV4-2 to TRBJ1-1; no firm D call. CDR1 is LGHNA, CDR2 YNFKEQ, per germline. V was shortened by 0 bases and J by 11 bases, with 13 bases between the two germline ends. This CDR3 has 13 residues.

The chain uses TRBV7-6 and TRBJ2-5, with D hard to call. V was pared by 0 bases and J by 5 bases, with 4 bases between. The length of the CDR3 is 12 residues. Germline loops: CDR1 SGHVS, CDR2 FNYEAQ. The CDR3 reads CASSLAHETQYF. The CDR3 DNA follows: TGTGCCAGCAGCTTAGCGCATGAGACCCAGTACTTC.

This chain uses TRBV7-3 with TRBJ2-7; D may be TRBD1 (5 bases). This CDR3 region has 12 residues. V lost 8 bases and J 3 bases, leaving 11 bases between the germline ends. The germline gives CDR1 SGHTA, CDR2 FQGTGA. The CDR3 DNA follows: TGTGCCAGCGGAGACAGCCTCTACGAGCAGTACTTC. It yields the protein CASGDSLYEQYF.

This clone occurred once. The chain carries TRBV30 and TRBJ2-2, with TRBD1 matching over 8 bases. The CDR3 length is 13 residues. The germline CDR1 and CDR2 sequences are GTSNPN and SVGIG (reference sequence). The trim removed 0 bases at V and 6 bases at J, leaving 0 bases unmatched. CDR3 protein: CAWSVQGAGELFF. The CDR3 bases are TGTGCCTGGAGTGTACAGGGGGCCGGGGAGCTGTTTTTT.

The chain joins TRBV7-8 to TRBJ2-7; perhaps D is TRBD1 or TRBD2 (5 bases each). Trimming pared 5 bases from V and 4 bases from J, leaving 9 bases between. The CDR3 extends over 12 amino acids. Germline CDR1 and CDR2: SGHVS and FQNEAQ. CDR3 in amino acids: CASSIWGYEQYF. The CDR3, as DNA: TGTGCCAGCAGCATTTGGGGGTACGAGCAGTACTTC.

The rearrangement joins TRBV28 to TRBJ1-2, with TRBD1 matching over 7 bases. V shed 5 bases, J shed 6 bases, and the junction held 12 bases outside the gene matches. The CDR3 is 15 residues long. Per germline, CDR1 MDHEN and CDR2 SYDVKM. CDR3 coding DNA: TGTGCCAGCAGTACTGCAGGGGGGGGTTCTAATGGCTACACCTTC. Translating it yields CASSTAGGGSNGYTF.

V gene TRBV6-6 combines with J gene TRBJ1-5; D is possibly TRBD1 (6 bases). The CDR3 totals 13 residues. Germline assignment: CDR1 MNHNY and CDR2 SVGAGI (reference sequence). V was cut by 10 bases and J by 1 base, with 11 bases left in between. DNA of the CDR3: TGTGCCACCACAGGGCTAAGCAATCAGCCCCAGCATTTT. Translated, it gives CATTGLSNQPQHF.

The chain combines TRBV13 with TRBJ2-2, with D perhaps matching TRBD2 (5 bases). The CDR3 is made up of 14 amino acids. V gave up 6 bases and J gave up 0 bases, with 8 bases separating them. Looked up from germline, CDR1 is PRHDT and CDR2 is FYEKMQ (reference sequence). The chain's CDR3 is CASRRRSNTGELFF. Written as DNA, the CDR3 is TGTGCCAGCAGGAGGAGGTCGAACACCGGGGAGCTGTTTTTT.

V and J are TRBV19 and TRBJ2-1; TRBD2 agrees at 8 bases. Germline CDR1 LNHDA, CDR2 SQIVND (reference sequence). The CDR3 loop spans 13 amino acids. The junction had 3 bases not matched to a gene; V was cut back by 5 bases and J by 6 bases. The CDR3 loop reads CASSAGTSNEQFF. CDR3 sequence (DNA): TGTGCCAGTAGTGCCGGGACTAGCAATGAGCAGTTCTTC.